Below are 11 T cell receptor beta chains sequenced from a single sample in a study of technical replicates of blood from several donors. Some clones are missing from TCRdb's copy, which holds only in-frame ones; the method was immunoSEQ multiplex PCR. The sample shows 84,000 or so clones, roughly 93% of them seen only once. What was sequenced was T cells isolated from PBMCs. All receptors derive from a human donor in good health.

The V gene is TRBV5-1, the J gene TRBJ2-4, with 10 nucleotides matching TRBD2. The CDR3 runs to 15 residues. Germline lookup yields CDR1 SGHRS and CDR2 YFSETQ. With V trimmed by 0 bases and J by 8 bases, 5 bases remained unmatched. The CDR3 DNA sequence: TGCGCCAGCAGCTTGGAAGCCGGGACTAGCGACATTCAGTACTTC. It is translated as CASSLEAGTSDIQYF. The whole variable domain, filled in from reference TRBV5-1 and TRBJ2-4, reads KAGVTQTPRYLIKTRGQQVTLSCSPISGHRSVSWYQQTPGQGLQFLFEYFSETQRNKGNFPGRFSGRQFSNSRSEMNVSTLELGDSALYLCASSLEAGTSDIQYFGAGTRLSVL.

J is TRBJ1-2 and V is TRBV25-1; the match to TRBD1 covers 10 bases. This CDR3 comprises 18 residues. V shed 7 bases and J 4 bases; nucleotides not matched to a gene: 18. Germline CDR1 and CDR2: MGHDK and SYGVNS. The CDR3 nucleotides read TGTGCCAGCAACAGAAGAGGGGGACAGGGGCCACCACTCTATGGCTACACCTTC. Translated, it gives CASNRRGGQGPPLYGYTF.

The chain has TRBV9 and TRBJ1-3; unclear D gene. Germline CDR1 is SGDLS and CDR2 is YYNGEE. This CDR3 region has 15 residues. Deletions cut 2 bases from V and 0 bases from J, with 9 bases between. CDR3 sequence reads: CASSVQANSGNTIYF. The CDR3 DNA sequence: TGTGCCAGCAGCGTCCAAGCAAACTCTGGAAACACCATATATTTT.

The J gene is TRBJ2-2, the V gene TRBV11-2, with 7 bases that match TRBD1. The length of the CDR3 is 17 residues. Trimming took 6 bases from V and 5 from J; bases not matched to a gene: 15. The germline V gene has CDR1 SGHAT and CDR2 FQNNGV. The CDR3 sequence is CASRAVVRGSGTGELFF. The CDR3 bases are TGTGCCAGCAGAGCGGTTGTCAGGGGGTCTGGGACCGGGGAGCTGTTTTTT.

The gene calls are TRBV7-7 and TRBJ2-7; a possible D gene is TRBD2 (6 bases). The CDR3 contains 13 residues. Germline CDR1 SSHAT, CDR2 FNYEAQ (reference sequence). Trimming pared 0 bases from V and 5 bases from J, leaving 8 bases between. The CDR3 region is CASSLAASDEQYF. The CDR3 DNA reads TGTGCCAGCAGCTTAGCGGCTAGCGACGAGCAGTACTTC.

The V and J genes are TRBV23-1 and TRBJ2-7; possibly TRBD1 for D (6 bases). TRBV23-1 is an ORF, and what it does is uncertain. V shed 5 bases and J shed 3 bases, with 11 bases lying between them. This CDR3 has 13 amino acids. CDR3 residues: CASSSKTGYEQYF. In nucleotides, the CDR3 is TGCGCCAGCAGTTCTAAGACAGGCTACGAGCAGTACTTC.

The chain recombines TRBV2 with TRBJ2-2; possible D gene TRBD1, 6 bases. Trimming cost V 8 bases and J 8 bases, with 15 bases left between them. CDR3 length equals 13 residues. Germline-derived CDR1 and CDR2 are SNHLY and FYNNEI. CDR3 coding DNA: TGTGCCAGCTCTGGAGCTAGGGGGGGGGAGCTGTTTTTT. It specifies CASSGARGGELFF. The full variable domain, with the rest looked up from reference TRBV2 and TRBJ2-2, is EPEVTQTPSHQVTQMGQEVILRCVPISNHLYFYWYRQILGQKVEFLVSFYNNEISEKSEIFDDQFSVERPDGSNFTLKIRSTKLEDSAMYFCASSGARGGELFFGEGSRLTVL.

The CDR3 bases are TGTGCCAGCAGCCAAGGGACTAGGCAGAGGACCCAGTACTTC. Translation gives CASSQGTRQRTQYF. V is TRBV14 and J is TRBJ2-5; the match to TRBD2 covers 7 bases. With 1 base clipped from V and 7 bases from J, the junction kept 6 bases outside the gene matches. From germline, CDR1 is SGHDN and CDR2 FVKESK. The CDR3 has 14 amino acids.

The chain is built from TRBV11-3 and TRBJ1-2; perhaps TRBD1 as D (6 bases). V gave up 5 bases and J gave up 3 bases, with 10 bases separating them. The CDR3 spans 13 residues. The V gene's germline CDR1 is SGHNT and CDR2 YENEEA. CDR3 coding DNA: TGTGCCAGCAGCGAGAAGGGGGACTATGGCTACACCTTC. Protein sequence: CASSEKGDYGYTF. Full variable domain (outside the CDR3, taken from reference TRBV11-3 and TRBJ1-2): EAGVVQSPRYKIIEKKQPVAFWCNPISGHNTLYWYLQNLGQGPELLIRYENEEAVDDSQLPKDRFSAERLKGVDSTLKIQPAELGDSAVYLCASSEKGDYGYTFGSGTRLTVV.

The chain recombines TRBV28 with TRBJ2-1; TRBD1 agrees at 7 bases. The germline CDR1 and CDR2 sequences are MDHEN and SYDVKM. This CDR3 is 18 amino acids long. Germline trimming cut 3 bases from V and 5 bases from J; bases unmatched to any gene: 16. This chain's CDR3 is CASSLGNGVTGTNNEQFF. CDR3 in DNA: TGTGCCAGCAGTTTGGGTAATGGGGTGACAGGGACGAACAATGAGCAGTTCTTC.

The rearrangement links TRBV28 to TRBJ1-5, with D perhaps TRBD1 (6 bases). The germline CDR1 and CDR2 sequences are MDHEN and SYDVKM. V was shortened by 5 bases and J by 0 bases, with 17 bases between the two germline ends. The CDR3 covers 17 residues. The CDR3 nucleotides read TGTGCCAGCAGTCCCCCGGACAGAACCTATAGCAATCAGCCCCAGCATTTT. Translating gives CASSPPDRTYSNQPQHF.